Below are 32 T cell receptor beta chains sequenced from a single sample in a study of shared clonotypes between healthy human individuals. Measured with immunoSEQ multiplex PCR; TCRdb has only the in-frame clones, and not every one. The sample holds 450,000 to 600,000 clones, roughly 85% seen once. The material sequenced was PBMCs. These receptors came from a woman in her thirties or forties in good health. Some clones in this sample may be carry-over from other donors' samples.

V usage is TRBV7-2 and J usage is TRBJ2-5, with 9 positions matching TRBD2. Losses at the gene ends were 2 bases for V and 2 bases for J; bases not matched to a gene: 12. Germline lookup yields CDR1 SGHTA and CDR2 FQGNSA. The CDR3 loop spans 18 amino acids. The DNA for the CDR3 is TGTGCCAGCAGCTTACTCCCGCCCCTAGCGGGGAGACAAGAGACCCAGTACTTC. It is translated as CASSLLPPLAGRQETQYF.

A remark on this clone: A read error may produce the germline difference seen at one junction end. The chain has TRBV15 and TRBJ2-7, with 8 bases fitting TRBD2. The CDR3 totals 20 residues. Germline V gene sequence: CDR1 LNHNV, CDR2 YYDKDF (reference sequence). The CDR3 sequence is CATSRDRDWVAGPHRYEQYF. The CDR3 bases are TGTGCCACCAGCAGAGACAGGGATTGGGTAGCGGGACCACATCGGTACGAGCAGTACTTT.

This clone was detected a few times. This rearrangement joins TRBV5-4 to TRBJ1-1; 10 bases agree with TRBD1. The CDR3 contains 14 residues. CDR1 is SGHNT and CDR2 is YYREEE in the germline V gene (reference sequence). The ends lost 4 bases at V and 4 bases at J; junction bases unmatched: 4. Written as DNA, the CDR3 is TGTGCCAGCAGCCGGGACAGGGGTGGCACTGAAGCTTTCTTT. Translation: CASSRDRGGTEAFF.

The genes are TRBV19 and TRBJ2-7, with D possibly being TRBD1 (6 bases). The germline V and J ends were trimmed by 2 bases and 12 bases, with 17 bases remaining between them. This CDR3 spans 13 amino acids. Germline V gene data show CDR1 as LNHDA and CDR2 as SQIVND (reference sequence). The CDR3, as DNA: TGTGCCAGTAGTATACCAGGACAGTCTTTTGTGTACTTC. Its translation: CASSIPGQSFVYF.

The chain joins TRBV29-1 to TRBJ2-3; D perhaps matches TRBD2 (6 bases). Trimming shortened V by 7 bases and J by 0 bases, and 17 bases separated the two germline ends. In germline, CDR1 is SQVTM, CDR2 ANQGSEA. This CDR3 spans 15 amino acids. The chain's CDR3 is CSALRDLASTDTQYF. DNA of the CDR3: TGCAGCGCCCTCAGGGACTTGGCTAGCACAGATACGCAGTATTTT.

V gene TRBV2 combines with J gene TRBJ2-5, with 7 bases aligning to TRBD2. The CDR3 sequence is 15 residues long. V lost 6 bases, J lost 4 bases, and 11 bases stayed unmatched. Germline V gene lookup returns CDR1 SNHLY and CDR2 FYNNEI. The CDR3: CASSYTSGTLETQYF. The CDR3 nucleotides are TGTGCCAGCAGCTATACAAGCGGGACCCTAGAGACCCAGTACTTC.

The chain uses TRBV5-1 and TRBJ2-7; D call uncertain. Trimming shortened V by 5 bases and J by 1 base, and 13 bases separated the two germline ends. Germline CDR1 and CDR2: SGHRS and YFSETQ. CDR3 length equals 14 residues. CDR3 sequence (DNA): TGCGCCAGCAGGGGTCTGGCGGCGTCCTACGAGCAGTACTTC. The encoded protein is CASRGLAASYEQYF.

Points on this clone: The sample carries other DNA sequences with the same CDR3. V is TRBV7-9 and J is TRBJ2-1; D remains unclear. This CDR3 comprises 12 residues. The V and J ends lost 0 bases and 6 bases respectively, with 3 bases between them. The germline CDR1 and CDR2 sequences are SEHNR and FQNEAQ (reference sequence). The CDR3 is CASSLASNEQFF. CDR3 nucleotides: TGTGCCAGCAGCTTAGCCAGCAATGAGCAGTTCTTC. Full variable domain (remainder filled in from reference TRBV7-9 and TRBJ2-1): DTGVSQNPRHKITKRGQNVTFRCDPISEHNRLYWYRQTLGQGPEFLTYFQNEAQLEKSRLLSDRFSAERPKGSFSTLEIQRTEQGDSAMYLCASSLASNEQFFGPGTRLTVL.

J is TRBJ2-1 and V is TRBV7-2; either TRBD1 or TRBD2 may fit D (5 bases each). The ends were cut back, 5 bases at V and 7 bases at J, with 21 bases in the middle. Germline CDR1 is SGHTA and CDR2 is FQGNSA. This CDR3 comprises 16 residues. The CDR3 sequence: CASSPHGGELGNEQFF. CDR3 nucleotide sequence: TGTGCCAGCAGCCCCCATGGGGGTGAATTGGGGAATGAGCAGTTCTTC. Drawing the rest from reference TRBV7-2 and TRBJ2-1, the complete variable domain is GAGVSQSPSNKVTEKGKDVELRCDPISGHTALYWYRQSLGQGLEFLIYFQGNSAPDKSGLPSDRFSAERTGGSVSTLTIQRTQQEDSAVYLCASSPHGGELGNEQFFGPGTRLTVL.

The count of this clone is one. The genes are TRBV5-1 and TRBJ2-7; 9 bases are shared with TRBD2. Looked up from germline, CDR1 is SGHRS and CDR2 is YFSETQ. J gave up 3 bases and V 0 bases, and 1 base lay outside the gene matches. This CDR3 region has 14 residues. CDR3 bases: TGCGCCAGCAGCTTGGCTAGCGGGATCTACGAGCAGTACTTC. Encoded protein: CASSLASGIYEQYF.

About this clone: A read error may be the cause here, since a much bigger clone is one base away. The chain combines TRBV30 with TRBJ2-1, with D possibly matching TRBD1 (6 bases). CDR3 length: 14 residues. CDR1 and CDR2 (germline): GTSNPN, SVGIG (reference sequence). Trimming took 3 bases from V and 13 from J, leaving 22 bases between them. CDR3 coding DNA: TGTGCCTGGAGGACGTCGGGACAAAGGCTGACCCAGTTCTTC. Translation: CAWRTSGQRLTQFF.

In nucleotides, the CDR3 is TGTGCCAGCAGTACGGGGCAACGCTCTAGAACCTATGGCTACACCTTC. Translating gives CASSTGQRSRTYGYTF. The V call is TRBV6-8, the J call TRBJ1-2, with D possibly being TRBD1 (5 bases). CDR1 is MNHGY, CDR2 SAAAGT, per germline. This CDR3 region has 16 residues. Trimming took off 5 bases at V and 4 bases at J, with 20 bases between the two ends.

This chain connects TRBV9 to TRBJ2-1, with D possibly being TRBD2 (7 bases). Between the trimmed V and J ends, which lost 7 bases and 3 bases, there was a span of 14 bases. Germline values: CDR1 SGDLS, CDR2 YYNGEE. This CDR3 comprises 14 residues. The CDR3 is CASGGGEDYNEQFF. As DNA, the CDR3 is TGTGCCAGCGGAGGGGGGGAGGACTACAATGAGCAGTTCTTC. Looking up the rest from reference TRBV9 and TRBJ2-1 gives the full variable domain: DSGVTQTPKHLITATGQRVTLRCSPRSGDLSVYWYQQSLDQGLQFLIQYYNGEERAKGNILERFSAQQFPDLHSELNLSSLELGDSALYFCASGGGEDYNEQFFGPGTRLTVL.

The chain combines TRBV11-2 with TRBJ2-3, with D perhaps matching TRBD1 or TRBD2 (5 bases each). The CDR3 is made up of 17 amino acids. V gave up 4 bases and J gave up 4 bases, with 21 bases separating them. The germline CDR1 and CDR2 sequences are SGHAT and FQNNGV. The DNA of the CDR3 is TGTGCCAGCAGCTCTCCGGGACGGTACAGGAACGCAGATACGCAGTATTTT. Translated, it gives CASSSPGRYRNADTQYF. Together with reference TRBV11-2 and TRBJ2-3, the CDR3 gives the full variable domain: EAGVAQSPRYKIIEKRQSVAFWCNPISGHATLYWYQQILGQGPKLLIQFQNNGVVDDSQLPKDRFSAERLKGVDSTLKIQPAKLEDSAVYLCASSSPGRYRNADTQYFGPGTRLTVL.

This chain joins TRBV28 and TRBJ1-3; D gene ambiguous. The V gene lost 6 bases and the J gene lost 0 bases, with 9 bases spanning the gap. Germline values: CDR1 MDHEN, CDR2 SYDVKM. This CDR3 has 14 amino acids. The CDR3, as DNA: TGTGCCAGCAGAAGTGGGAGCTCTGGAAACACCATATATTTT. It codes for CASRSGSSGNTIYF.

This clone was picked up many times. V and J are TRBV5-1 and TRBJ2-7; D ambiguous. CDR3 length equals 13 residues. V lost 4 bases to trimming and J lost 2 bases, with 10 bases between them. From germline, CDR1 is SGHRS and CDR2 YFSETQ. The CDR3: CASSAGSTYEQYF. In DNA, the CDR3 is TGCGCCAGCAGCGCTGGATCCACCTACGAGCAGTACTTC.

The J gene is TRBJ2-6, the V gene TRBV7-3, with D perhaps TRBD1 (5 bases). Trimming removed 3 bases at V and 1 base at J, with 7 bases between. The CDR3 totals 15 residues. Germline CDR1 SGHTA, CDR2 FQGTGA. CDR3 DNA: TGTGCCAGCAGCTTTCGGACATCTGGGGCCAACGTCCTGACTTTC. Residues: CASSFRTSGANVLTF.

The chain is built from TRBV5-1 and TRBJ2-5; no firm D call. CDR3 length equals 13 residues. CDR1 is SGHRS and CDR2 is YFSETQ in the germline V gene. V lost 1 base and J lost 2, with 6 bases in between. The CDR3 DNA is TGCGCCAGCAGCTTGTTGGTACAAGAGACCCAGTACTTC. Protein product: CASSLLVQETQYF.

The genes are TRBV5-1 and TRBJ2-7; D remains unclear. V lost 9 bases and J lost 5, with 18 bases in between. The CDR3 extends over 13 amino acids. Germline V gene lookup returns CDR1 SGHRS and CDR2 YFSETQ. CDR3 region: CAIDPQLAHEQYF. For the CDR3, the DNA is TGCGCCATCGACCCGCAACTCGCCCACGAGCAGTACTTC.

The chain links TRBV5-4 to TRBJ1-2; D is perhaps TRBD1 (5 bases). Germline V lookup: CDR1 SGHNT, CDR2 YYREEE (reference sequence). CDR3 length equals 14 residues. The V end lost 7 bases, the J end lost 4 bases, and 17 bases lay between the germline ends. The CDR3 protein is CASGAGTGAYGYTF. The CDR3 DNA follows: TGTGCCAGCGGGGCTGGGACGGGAGCCTATGGCTACACCTTC. The full variable domain, in which reference TRBV5-4 and TRBJ1-2 provide the parts outside the CDR3, is ETGVTQSPTHLIKTRGQQVTLRCSSQSGHNTVSWYQQALGQGPQFIFQYYREEENGRGNFPPRFSGLQFPNYSSELNVNALELDDSALYLCASGAGTGAYGYTFGSGTRLTVV.

The chain joins TRBV4-1 to TRBJ2-1; D not resolved. V shed 4 bases and J shed 1 base, with 5 bases lying between them. Germline V gene sequence: CDR1 MGHRA, CDR2 YSYEKL. The CDR3 is 13 amino acids. For the CDR3, the DNA is TGCGCCAGCAGCCGAACATCCTACAATGAGCAGTTCTTC. It yields the protein CASSRTSYNEQFF.

V is TRBV7-2 and J is TRBJ2-7; TRBD2 aligns across 10 bases. The CDR3 contains 14 residues. Trimming at V came to 5 bases and at J to 9 bases, leaving 10 bases not matched to a gene. Germline values: CDR1 SGHTA, CDR2 FQGNSA. CDR3 DNA sequence: TGTGCCAGCAGCATGGGGCTAGCGGGAGTTGTGCAGTACTTC. This encodes CASSMGLAGVVQYF.

This clone was recorded only once. The identical CDR3 is also encoded by other nucleotide sequences in the sample. This chain links TRBV7-2 with TRBJ2-7, with D perhaps TRBD2 (5 bases). Germline V gene data show CDR1 as SGHTA and CDR2 as FQGNSA. The V and J ends lost 2 bases and 3 bases respectively, with 8 bases between them. This CDR3 region has 13 residues. The CDR3 reads CASSLTGNYEQYF. The DNA for the CDR3 is TGTGCCAGCAGCTTAACCGGGAACTACGAGCAGTACTTC.

V and J are TRBV4-2 and TRBJ2-5; 7 nucleotides line up with TRBD1. Germline CDR1 is LGHNA and CDR2 is YNFKEQ. The trim removed 2 bases at V and 3 bases at J, leaving 9 bases unmatched. CDR3 size: 16 residues. The CDR3 DNA sequence: TGTGCCAGCAGCCAACGAGGCCCGGGGACAGAAGAGACCCAGTACTTC. Its protein product is CASSQRGPGTEETQYF.

The sample holds a few counts of this clone. The chain couples TRBV5-4 to TRBJ2-3; D is ambiguous. The V end was cut by 5 bases, the J end by 3 bases, with 7 bases between. The CDR3 covers 12 residues. The germline V gene has CDR1 SGHNT and CDR2 YYREEE (reference sequence). The CDR3 protein is CASSGQTDTQYF. The CDR3 DNA sequence: TGTGCCAGCAGTGGGCAGACAGATACGCAGTATTTT.

The chain carries TRBV2 and TRBJ2-5; 7 bases match TRBD2. Germline lookup yields CDR1 SNHLY and CDR2 FYNNEI. V shed 9 bases and J 3 bases; nucleotides not matched to a gene: 7. The CDR3 length is 13 residues. The CDR3 spells CASERDGEETQYF. DNA of the CDR3: TGTGCCAGTGAGCGGGACGGAGAAGAGACCCAGTACTTC.

This chain uses TRBV20-1 with TRBJ2-3; D ambiguous. The CDR3 has 11 amino acids. V gave up 0 bases and J gave up 8 bases, with 6 bases separating them. Germline CDR1 is DFQATT and CDR2 is SNEGSKA (reference sequence). The CDR3 DNA is TGCAGTGCTAGAGATTGGGGTACGCAGTATTTT. Amino acids: CSARDWGTQYF.

This clone was seen a handful of times. This chain uses TRBV11-1 with TRBJ2-1, with 9 bases fitting TRBD2. Trimming removed 6 bases from V and 7 bases from J; junction bases left unmatched: 10. The CDR3 totals 15 residues. The germline gives CDR1 SGHAT, CDR2 FQDESV (reference sequence). In DNA, the CDR3 is TGTGCCAGCAGTTCGCGGGAGGGCCTCATAAATGAGCAGTTCTTC. It codes for CASSSREGLINEQFF.

V and J are TRBV28 and TRBJ1-2; TRBD1 matches 8 bases. The CDR3 consists of 13 residues. The V and J ends lost 8 bases and 8 bases, in that order; junction bases with no gene match: 10. Looked up from germline, CDR1 is MDHEN and CDR2 is SYDVKM. CDR3 nucleotides: TGTGCCAGCGAAAGGGTCAGGGGGCGCGGCTACACCTTC. Amino acid sequence: CASERVRGRGYTF.

This clone was seen a single time. This chain links TRBV4-1 with TRBJ1-2; D gene uncertain. The CDR3 contains 16 residues. Trimming left V 2 bases short and J 9 bases short, with 22 bases between. From germline, CDR1 is MGHRA and CDR2 YSYEKL. CDR3 DNA: TGCGCCAGCAGCCAAAGGAGGAACAGCACCTCTGTGTGCTACACCTTC. It yields the protein CASSQRRNSTSVCYTF.

V and J are TRBV7-3 and TRBJ2-2; TRBD1 matches 7 bases. The CDR3 spans 13 residues. Germline assignment: CDR1 SGHTA and CDR2 FQGTGA. With V trimmed by 5 bases and J by 5 bases, 2 bases remained unmatched. CDR3 residues: CASSTQGTGELFF. CDR3 coding DNA: TGTGCCAGCAGCACACAGGGGACCGGGGAGCTGTTTTTT.

V gene TRBV18 combines with J gene TRBJ1-2, with D possibly matching TRBD1 (6 bases). Germline V CDR1 and CDR2: KGHSH, LQKENI. Trimming pared 3 bases from V and 6 bases from J, leaving 11 bases between. This CDR3 comprises 13 residues. CDR3 loop: CASSPYRVDGYTF. CDR3 nucleotide sequence: TGTGCCAGCTCACCTTACAGGGTGGATGGCTACACCTTC.